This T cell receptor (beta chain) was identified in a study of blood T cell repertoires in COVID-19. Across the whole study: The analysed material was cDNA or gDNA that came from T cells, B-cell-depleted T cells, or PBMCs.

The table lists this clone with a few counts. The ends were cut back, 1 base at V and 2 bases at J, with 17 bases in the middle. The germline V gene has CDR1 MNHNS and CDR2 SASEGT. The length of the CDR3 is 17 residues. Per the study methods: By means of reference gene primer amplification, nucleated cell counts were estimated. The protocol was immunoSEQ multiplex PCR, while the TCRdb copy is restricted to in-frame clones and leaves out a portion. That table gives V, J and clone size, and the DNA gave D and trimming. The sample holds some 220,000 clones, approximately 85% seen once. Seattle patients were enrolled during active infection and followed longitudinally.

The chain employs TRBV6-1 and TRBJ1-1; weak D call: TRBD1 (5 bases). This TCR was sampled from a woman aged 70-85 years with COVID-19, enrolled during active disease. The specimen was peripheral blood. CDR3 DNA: TGTGCCAGCAGTGAAGGTTGGGGGGTCGCCCCCAACACTGAAGCTTTCTTT. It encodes CASSEGWGVAPNTEAFF.